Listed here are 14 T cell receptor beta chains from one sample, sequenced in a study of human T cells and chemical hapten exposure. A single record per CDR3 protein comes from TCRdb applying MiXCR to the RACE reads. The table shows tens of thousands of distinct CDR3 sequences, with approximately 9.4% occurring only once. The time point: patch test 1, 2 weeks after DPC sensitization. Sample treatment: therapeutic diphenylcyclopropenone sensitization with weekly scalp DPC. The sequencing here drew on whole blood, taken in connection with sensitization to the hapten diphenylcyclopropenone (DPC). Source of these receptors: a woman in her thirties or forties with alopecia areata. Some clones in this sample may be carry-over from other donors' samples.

CDR3 coding DNA: TGCAGTGCTAGGACAGTAGCCAAAAACATTCAGTACTTC. This codes for CSARTVAKNIQYF. The V call is TRBV20-1, the J call TRBJ2-4, with D possibly being TRBD1 (5 bases). The CDR3 covers 13 residues. Germline V CDR1 and CDR2: DFQATT, SNEGSKA (reference sequence). Trimming took off 3 bases at V and 0 bases at J, with 6 bases between the two ends.

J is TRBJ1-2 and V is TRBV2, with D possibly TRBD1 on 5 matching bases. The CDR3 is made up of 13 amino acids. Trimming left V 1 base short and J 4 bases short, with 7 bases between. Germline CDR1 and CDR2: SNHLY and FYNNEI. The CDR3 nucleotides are TGTGCCAGCAGTGAAGGGGGGTCCTATGGCTACACCTTC. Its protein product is CASSEGGSYGYTF.

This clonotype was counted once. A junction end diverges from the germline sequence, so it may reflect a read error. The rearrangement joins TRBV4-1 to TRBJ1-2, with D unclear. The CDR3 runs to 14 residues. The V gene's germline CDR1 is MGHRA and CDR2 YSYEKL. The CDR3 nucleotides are TGCGCCAGCAGCCTGTCGGACGGAGACTATGGTTACACCTTC. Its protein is CASSLSDGDYGYTF.

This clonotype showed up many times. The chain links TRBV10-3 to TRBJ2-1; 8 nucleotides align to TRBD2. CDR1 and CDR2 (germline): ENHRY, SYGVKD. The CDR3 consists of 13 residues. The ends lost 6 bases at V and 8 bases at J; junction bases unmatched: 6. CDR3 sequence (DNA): TGTGCCATCAGAGTTAGCGGGGCGGATGAGCAGTTCTTC. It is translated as CAIRVSGADEQFF.

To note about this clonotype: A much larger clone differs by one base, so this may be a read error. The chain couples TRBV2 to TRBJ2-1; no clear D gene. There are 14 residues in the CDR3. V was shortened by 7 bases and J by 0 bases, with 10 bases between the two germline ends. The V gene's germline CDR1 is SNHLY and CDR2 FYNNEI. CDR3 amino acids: CASNPFSSYNEQFF. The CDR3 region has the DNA TGTGCCAGCAACCCTTTCAGCTCCTACAATGAGCAGTTCTTC.

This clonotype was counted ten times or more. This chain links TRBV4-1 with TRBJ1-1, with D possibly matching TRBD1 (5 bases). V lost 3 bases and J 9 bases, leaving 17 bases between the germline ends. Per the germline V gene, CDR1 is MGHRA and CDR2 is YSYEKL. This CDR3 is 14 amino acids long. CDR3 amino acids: CASSQAGTPTKAFF. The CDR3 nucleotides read TGCGCCAGCAGCCAGGCCGGGACCCCTACTAAAGCTTTCTTT.

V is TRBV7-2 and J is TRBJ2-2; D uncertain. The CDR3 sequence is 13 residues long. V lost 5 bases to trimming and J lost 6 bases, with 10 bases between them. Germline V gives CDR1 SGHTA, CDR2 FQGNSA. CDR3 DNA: TGTGCCAGCAGCCCCCTATCGGCCGGGGAGCTGTTTTTT. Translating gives CASSPLSAGELFF.

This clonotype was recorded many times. The CDR3 DNA reads as TGCGCCAGCATCGAACGGGGCAACAATGAGCAGTTCTTC. Translating gives CASIERGNNEQFF. The gene calls are TRBV4-3 and TRBJ2-1; either TRBD1 or TRBD2 may supply D (5 bases each). CDR3 size: 13 residues. The V end was cut by 7 bases, the J end by 5 bases, with 12 bases between. CDR1 and CDR2 from the germline V gene are LGHNA and YSLEER.

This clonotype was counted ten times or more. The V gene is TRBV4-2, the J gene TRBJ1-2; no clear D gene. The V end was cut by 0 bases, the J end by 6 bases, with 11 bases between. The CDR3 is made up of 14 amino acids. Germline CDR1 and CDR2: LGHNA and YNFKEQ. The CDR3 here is CASSQDLSADGYTF. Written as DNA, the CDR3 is TGTGCCAGCAGCCAAGATCTGTCAGCAGATGGCTACACCTTC.

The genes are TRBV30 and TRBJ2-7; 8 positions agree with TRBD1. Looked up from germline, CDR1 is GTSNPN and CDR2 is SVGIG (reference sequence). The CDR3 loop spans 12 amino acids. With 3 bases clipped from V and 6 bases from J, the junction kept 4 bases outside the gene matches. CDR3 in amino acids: CAWSPTGVEQYF. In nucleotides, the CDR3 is TGTGCCTGGAGCCCGACAGGGGTCGAGCAGTACTTC.

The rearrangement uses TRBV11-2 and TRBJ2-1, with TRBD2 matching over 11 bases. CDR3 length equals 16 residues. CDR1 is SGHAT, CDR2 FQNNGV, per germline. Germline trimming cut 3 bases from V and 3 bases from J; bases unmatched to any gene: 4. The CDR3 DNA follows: TGTGCCAGCAGCTTTCCGGGACTAGCGGTCTACAATGAGCAGTTCTTC. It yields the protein CASSFPGLAVYNEQFF.

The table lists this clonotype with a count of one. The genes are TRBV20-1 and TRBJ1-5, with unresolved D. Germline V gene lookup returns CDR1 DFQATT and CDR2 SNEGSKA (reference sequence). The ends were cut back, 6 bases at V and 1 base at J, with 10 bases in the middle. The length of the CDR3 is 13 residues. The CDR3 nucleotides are TGCAGTGCCCCGGCAAGAAGCAATCAGCCCCAGCATTTT. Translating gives CSAPARSNQPQHF.

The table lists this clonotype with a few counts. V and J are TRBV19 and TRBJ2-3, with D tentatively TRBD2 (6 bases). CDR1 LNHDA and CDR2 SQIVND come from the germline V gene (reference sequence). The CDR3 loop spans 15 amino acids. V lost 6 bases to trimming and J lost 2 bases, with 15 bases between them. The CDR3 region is CASSPRDSYTDTQYF. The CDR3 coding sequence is TGTGCCAGTAGCCCACGGGACTCCTACACAGATACGCAGTATTTT.

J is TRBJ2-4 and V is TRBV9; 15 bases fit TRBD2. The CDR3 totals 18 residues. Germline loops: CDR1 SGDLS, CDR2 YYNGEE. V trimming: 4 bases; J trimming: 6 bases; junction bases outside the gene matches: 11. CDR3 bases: TGTGCCAGCAGCTCGAGCCTTGGGACTAGCGGGGGGAGAAACATTCAGTACTTC. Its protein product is CASSSSLGTSGGRNIQYF.